Below are 14 T cell receptor beta chains sequenced from a single sample in a study of blood T cell repertoires in COVID-19. Profiled with immunoSEQ multiplex PCR; TCRdb holds only in-frame clones, not every one. This table has roughly 180,000 clones, roughly 80% appearing once. Sequences were obtained from peripheral blood. The source is a woman between 35 and 50 years old with COVID-19, enrolled during active disease.

The chain employs TRBV15 and TRBJ2-2, with 12 positions matching TRBD2. The germline gives CDR1 LNHNV, CDR2 YYDKDF (reference sequence). There are 17 residues in the CDR3. V was pared by 0 bases and J by 8 bases, with 7 bases of the junction left unmatched. As DNA, the CDR3 is TGTGCCACCAGCAGAGATCGACTAGCGGGAGCGGCTGGGGAGCTGTTTTTT. Residues: CATSRDRLAGAAGELFF.

This chain links TRBV28 with TRBJ2-7; 11 nucleotides align to TRBD2. The CDR3 length is 14 residues. Germline V gene sequence: CDR1 MDHEN, CDR2 SYDVKM. The V gene end was trimmed by 11 bases and the J gene end by 5 bases; junction bases not matched to a gene: 11. CDR3 in amino acids: CASRASGRSHEQYF. Here the CDR3 DNA reads TGTGCCTCACGGGCTAGCGGGAGGTCCCACGAGCAGTACTTC.

This chain links TRBV7-9 with TRBJ2-3; TRBD2 aligns across 10 bases. Germline trimming cut 4 bases from V and 6 bases from J; bases unmatched to any gene: 4. Per the germline V gene, CDR1 is SEHNR and CDR2 is FQNEAQ (reference sequence). This CDR3 is built from 14 residues. In DNA form, the CDR3 reads TGTGCCAGCAGCTCTAGCGGGAGTGCGGATACGCAGTATTTT. Its protein product is CASSSSGSADTQYF.

The genes are TRBV27 and TRBJ1-5; a weak D match, TRBD1 (5 bases). This CDR3 is built from 17 residues. The germline V gene encodes CDR1 MNHEY and CDR2 SMNVEV (reference sequence). Between the trimmed V and J ends, which lost 2 bases and 6 bases, there was a span of 20 bases. The CDR3 nucleotides are TGTGCCAGCAGTTTAAGAGCAGGAGCAGGGCAATCTCAGCCCCAGCATTTT. It translates to CASSLRAGAGQSQPQHF.

This chain links TRBV28 with TRBJ2-5; 8 bases are shared with TRBD1. J lost 2 bases, V lost 2 bases, and 7 bases had no gene match. CDR3 length: 16 amino acids. The germline V gene encodes CDR1 MDHEN and CDR2 SYDVKM. CDR3 amino acids: CASSLRQGAIQETQYF. The DNA of the CDR3 is TGTGCCAGCAGTTTACGTCAGGGGGCGATTCAAGAGACCCAGTACTTC.

The sample holds one count of this clone. The chain has TRBV3-1 (or the pseudogene TRBV3-2) and TRBJ2-6; 8 bases line up with TRBD2. CDR3 length: 15 amino acids. The germline V gene has CDR1 LGHDT and CDR2 YNNKEL (reference sequence). After removal of 1 base from V and 6 bases from J, the junction contained 2 bases not matched to a gene. This CDR3 is CASSQVGGVANVLTF. CDR3 sequence (DNA): TGTGCCAGCAGCCAAGTCGGGGGGGTGGCCAACGTCCTGACTTTC.

This chain links TRBV14 with TRBJ2-5, with TRBD1 matching over 9 bases. Germline CDR1 is SGHDN and CDR2 is FVKESK. V lost 4 bases and J lost 1; bases outside the gene matches: 4. The CDR3 runs 15 residues. The chain's CDR3 is CASSPGGQGQETQYF. CDR3 DNA: TGTGCCAGCAGCCCCGGGGGACAGGGCCAAGAGACCCAGTACTTC.

This chain uses TRBV7-3 with TRBJ2-5, with D tentatively TRBD2 (6 bases). The CDR3 extends over 16 amino acids. Trimming took 3 bases from V and 9 from J, leaving 23 bases between them. Germline V gene data show CDR1 as SGHTA and CDR2 as FQGTGA. The CDR3 is CASSFTPPLAIGAQYF. CDR3 sequence (DNA): TGTGCCAGCAGCTTCACACCCCCTCTAGCGATAGGGGCCCAGTACTTC.

As concerns this clone: Within the sample, other DNA sequences also encode this same CDR3. This chain links TRBV7-9 with TRBJ2-5; 10 bases map to TRBD2. V shed 4 bases and J 5 bases; nucleotides not matched to a gene: 7. Germline CDR1 reads SEHNR; CDR2 reads FQNEAQ (reference sequence). The CDR3 contains 15 residues. The CDR3 DNA sequence: TGTGCCAGCAGCTATCTAGCGGGAGACCGCGAGACCCAGTACTTC. It codes for CASSYLAGDRETQYF.

Remarks on this clone: One base away lies a much larger clone, so this may be a sequencing read error. The genes are TRBV12-3 or TRBV12-4 and TRBJ2-7, with D perhaps TRBD2 (6 bases). V lost 4 bases, J lost 0 bases, and 7 bases lay in between. The CDR3 has 13 amino acids. CDR3 nucleotides: TGTGCCAGCAGTTCGACTAGCTCCTACGAGCAGTACTTC. It specifies CASSSTSSYEQYF.

This clone showed up just a few times. The V and J genes are TRBV29-1 and TRBJ1-2, with D maybe TRBD1 (6 bases). This CDR3 has 13 residues. Germline V gives CDR1 SQVTM, CDR2 ANQGSEA. V was cut by 6 bases and J by 6 bases, with 17 bases left in between. The CDR3 DNA reads TGCAGCGTCTCCCGGGGGGGGGCGGATGGCTACACCTTC. Protein: CSVSRGGADGYTF.

The chain recombines TRBV28 with TRBJ2-7; 8 bases line up with TRBD2. The germline V gene has CDR1 MDHEN and CDR2 SYDVKM. This CDR3 is built from 14 residues. V lost 6 bases and J lost 0; bases outside the gene matches: 4. The DNA for the CDR3 is TGTGCCAGCAGCCTAGCGGGTTACTCCTACGAGCAGTACTTC. This encodes CASSLAGYSYEQYF.

This rearrangement joins TRBV3-1 (or the pseudogene TRBV3-2) to TRBJ1-2; D unresolved. This CDR3 has 15 residues. Germline V gene sequence: CDR1 LGHDT, CDR2 YNNKEL (reference sequence). V shed 2 bases and J shed 8 bases, with 18 bases lying between them. The CDR3 loop is CASSQSDGNFWGYTF. The CDR3 DNA sequence: TGTGCCAGCAGCCAAAGCGACGGGAATTTCTGGGGCTACACCTTC.

The table lists this clone with a few counts. The V call is TRBV5-5, the J call TRBJ2-3; unclear D gene. V lost 0 bases, J lost 0 bases, and 8 bases lay in between. In germline, CDR1 is SGHKS, CDR2 YYEKEE (reference sequence). CDR3 length equals 15 residues. The CDR3: CASSLGVSSTDTQYF. CDR3 DNA sequence: TGTGCCAGCAGCTTGGGTGTATCTAGCACAGATACGCAGTATTTT.